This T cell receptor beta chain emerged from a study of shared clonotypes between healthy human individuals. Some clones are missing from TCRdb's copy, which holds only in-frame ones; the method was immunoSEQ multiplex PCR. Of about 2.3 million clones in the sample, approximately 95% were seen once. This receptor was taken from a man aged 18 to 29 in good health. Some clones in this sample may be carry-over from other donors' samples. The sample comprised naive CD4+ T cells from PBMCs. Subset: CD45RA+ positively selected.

CDR3 amino acids: CASSKAKTSGIGWRSLWGGDEQFF. The CDR3 DNA sequence: TGTGCCAGCAGCAAAGCGAAGACTAGCGGGATCGGGTGGCGATCCCTTTGGGGGGGCGATGAGCAGTTCTTC. The chain carries TRBV21-1 and TRBJ2-1; TRBD2, as called in the table, went unchecked against the DNA. TRBV21-1 is noted as a pseudogene. This CDR3 region has 24 residues.